The 23 T cell receptor beta chains below come from one sample, sequenced in a study of shared clonotypes between healthy human individuals. It was CD45RO-negative cells, positively selected for CCR7, that made up naive CD8 cells, with terminally differentiated effector memory CD45RA+ cells excluded. Some clones are missing from TCRdb's copy, which holds only in-frame ones; the method was immunoSEQ multiplex PCR. Of millions of clones listed, just under 95% were seen once; the top ten hold 1.1%. Source material: naive CD8+ T cells sorted from blood. Receptors were obtained from a man aged 18 to 29 in good health.

The chain carries TRBV15 and TRBJ2-2; 7 nucleotides line up with TRBD1. CDR3 length: 14 residues. CDR1 is LNHNV and CDR2 is YYDKDF in the germline V gene (reference sequence). The ends lost 5 bases at V and 5 bases at J; junction bases unmatched: 5. CDR3 region: CATSEGAGTGELFF. For the CDR3, the DNA is TGTGCCACCAGCGAGGGGGCAGGGACCGGGGAGCTGTTTTTT.

The rearrangement uses TRBV5-8 and TRBJ2-1; TRBD2 matches at 7 bases. The CDR3 extends over 15 amino acids. CDR1 is SGHTS and CDR2 is YDEGEE in the germline V gene. V was clipped by 2 bases and J by 0 bases; unmatched bases: 2. In nucleotides, the CDR3 is TGTGCCAGCAGCTTTCCTAGCGGCTCCTACAATGAGCAGTTCTTC. Protein: CASSFPSGSYNEQFF.

To note about this clone: One end of the junction fails to match germline, which may point to a read error. This sample also contains other DNA sequences that code for the same CDR3. The chain has TRBV7-7 and TRBJ2-3, with D perhaps matching TRBD1 (7 bases). Germline loops: CDR1 SSHAT, CDR2 FNYEAQ (reference sequence). This CDR3 has 15 amino acids. The CDR3 loop reads CASSLLAGGTDTQYF. CDR3 bases: TGTGCTAGCAGCTTACTGGCAGGGGGGACAGATACGCAGTATTTT.

This chain joins TRBV7-8 and TRBJ1-3; D not resolved. The germline V and J ends were trimmed by 6 bases and 0 bases, with 9 bases remaining between them. This CDR3 has 14 residues. Germline V CDR1 and CDR2: SGHVS, FQNEAQ. CDR3 loop: CASRDGISGNTIYF. The CDR3 coding sequence is TGTGCCAGCAGAGACGGGATCTCTGGAAACACCATATATTTT. Filled out from reference TRBV7-8 and TRBJ1-3, the complete variable domain reads GAGVSQSPRYKVAKRGQDVALRCDPISGHVSLFWYQQALGQGPEFLTYFQNEAQLDKSGLPSDRFFAERPEGSVSTLKIQRTQQEDSAVYLCASRDGISGNTIYFGEGSWLTVV.

The J gene is TRBJ1-2, the V gene TRBV5-4, with a weak D call TRBD1 (6 bases). V was clipped by 2 bases and J by 8 bases, with 13 bases between them. The CDR3 spans 13 residues. Per germline, CDR1 SGHNT and CDR2 YYREEE (reference sequence). The CDR3 DNA is TGTGCCAGCAGCTTTGGGGGCGGGGACGGCTACACCTTC. Its protein product is CASSFGGGDGYTF.

The chain joins TRBV7-9 to TRBJ2-5, with 7 positions matching TRBD1. Germline trimming cut 4 bases from V and 5 bases from J; bases unmatched to any gene: 7. Germline V gives CDR1 SEHNR, CDR2 FQNEAQ (reference sequence). This CDR3 contains 14 residues. The CDR3 loop is CASSSSTGIETQYF. CDR3 bases: TGTGCCAGCAGCTCCTCGACAGGGATCGAGACCCAGTACTTC.

A note on this clone: Other DNA sequences from this sample encode an identical CDR3 as well. J is TRBJ1-5 and V is TRBV6-5; D unresolved. Trimming removed 2 bases at V and 0 bases at J, with 8 bases between. The CDR3 loop spans 15 amino acids. The V gene's germline CDR1 is MNHEY and CDR2 SVGAGI. The CDR3 DNA sequence: TGTGCCAGCAGTTACGACGGAAGTAGCAATCAGCCCCAGCATTTT. It specifies CASSYDGSSNQPQHF.

The rearrangement joins TRBV5-4 to TRBJ2-3, with no clear D. CDR3 length: 13 amino acids. V dropped 0 bases and J dropped 4 bases, with 6 bases sitting between them. Germline CDR1 is SGHNT and CDR2 is YYREEE (reference sequence). The CDR3 bases are TGTGCCAGCAGCTTGGAACGAGCAGATACGCAGTATTTT. Its translation: CASSLERADTQYF.

The chain has TRBV6-5 and TRBJ2-7; 7 bases align to TRBD2. After removal of 2 bases from V and 2 bases from J, the junction contained 6 bases not matched to a gene. Germline values: CDR1 MNHEY, CDR2 SVGAGI. This CDR3 is built from 15 residues. CDR3 amino acids: CASSYEPGTTYEQYF. The CDR3 DNA reads TGTGCCAGCAGTTACGAACCCGGGACTACCTACGAGCAGTACTTC.

The V gene is TRBV14, the J gene TRBJ2-1, with 9 bases that match TRBD2. V trimming: 0 bases; J trimming: 0 bases; junction bases outside the gene matches: 6. This CDR3 is built from 18 residues. The germline CDR1 and CDR2 sequences are SGHDN and FVKESK. CDR3 nucleotides: TGTGCCAGCAGCCAAGATTTAGTAGCGGGGGCCTCCTACAATGAGCAGTTCTTC. Its translation: CASSQDLVAGASYNEQFF.

Here the CDR3 DNA reads TGTGCCAGCAGGTCAGTTGGAGCGACTGAAGCTTTCTTT. It encodes CASRSVGATEAFF. The chain couples TRBV6-5 to TRBJ1-1; no definite D call. V was clipped by 6 bases and J by 5 bases, with 13 bases between them. Germline values: CDR1 MNHEY, CDR2 SVGAGI. CDR3 size: 13 residues.

This chain connects TRBV4-3 to TRBJ2-3, with 8 bases identical to TRBD2. The CDR3 contains 17 residues. The trim removed 4 bases at V and 0 bases at J, leaving 9 bases unmatched. Per germline, CDR1 LGHNA and CDR2 YSLEER. The CDR3 here is CASSRRSGGASTDTQYF. CDR3 coding DNA: TGCGCCAGCAGCCGTCGAAGCGGGGGTGCTAGCACAGATACGCAGTATTTT.

V and J are TRBV5-6 and TRBJ2-5; 8 nucleotides agree with TRBD2. Near its end, the DNA agrees better with TRBJ2-7, so the J call may be wrong. The CDR3 is made up of 15 amino acids. Germline V gene lookup returns CDR1 SGHDT and CDR2 YYEEEE. The CDR3 protein is CASSDLLAASYEQYF. CDR3 DNA sequence: TGTGCCAGCAGCGATCTACTAGCGGCTTCCTACGAGCAGTACTTC.

V is TRBV16 and J is TRBJ1-5, with D tentatively TRBD1 (5 bases). Trimming removed 2 bases at V and 5 bases at J, with 13 bases between. Germline lookup yields CDR1 KGHSY and CDR2 FQNENV. This CDR3 region has 15 residues. CDR3 coding DNA: TGTGCCAGCAGCCAACCTCAGGGATCGGATCAGCCCCAGCATTTT. Translating it yields CASSQPQGSDQPQHF.

The chain carries TRBV5-5 and TRBJ2-1, with D perhaps TRBD2 (6 bases). This CDR3 has 15 residues. Trimming pared 2 bases from V and 0 bases from J, leaving 9 bases between. In germline, CDR1 is SGHKS, CDR2 YYEKEE (reference sequence). The DNA of the CDR3 is TGTGCCAGCAGCTTTTTCGGGGGCTCCTACAATGAGCAGTTCTTC. Protein: CASSFFGGSYNEQFF.

The chain's CDR3 is CASSLAVTGNSYEQYF. CDR3 nucleotides: TGTGCCAGCAGCTTGGCAGTGACAGGGAACAGCTACGAGCAGTACTTC. The chain employs TRBV5-4 and TRBJ2-7; 7 nucleotides agree with TRBD1. The V segment lost 0 bases and the J segment 3 bases; nucleotides outside the gene matches: 9. This CDR3 has 16 amino acids. The V gene's germline CDR1 is SGHNT and CDR2 YYREEE (reference sequence).

The J gene is TRBJ2-7, the V gene TRBV2; 8 bases fit TRBD2. The germline CDR1 and CDR2 sequences are SNHLY and FYNNEI. V gave up 1 base and J gave up 3 bases; unmatched junction bases: 11. The CDR3 loop spans 17 amino acids. DNA of the CDR3: TGTGCCAGCAGTGAAGGTAAAGGGGGACTAGATGACTACGAGCAGTACTTC. It is translated as CASSEGKGGLDDYEQYF.

The chain recombines TRBV14 with TRBJ1-6; possible D gene TRBD1, 5 bases. The V end lost 2 bases, the J end lost 6 bases, and 11 bases lay between the germline ends. In germline, CDR1 is SGHDN, CDR2 FVKESK. The CDR3 loop spans 15 amino acids. The CDR3 DNA sequence: TGTGCCAGCAGCCAAAGCAGGGAGGGTAATTCACCCCTCCACTTT. Translation gives CASSQSREGNSPLHF.

Regarding this clone: Different DNA sequences within this sample yield the same CDR3. CDR3 loop: CASSLASSYEQYF. CDR3 bases: TGTGCCAGCAGCTTAGCGAGCTCCTACGAGCAGTACTTC. The chain is built from TRBV5-6 and TRBJ2-7; unclear D gene. V lost 2 bases and J lost 0, with 6 bases in between. CDR3 length: 13 amino acids. Germline V CDR1 and CDR2: SGHDT, YYEEEE.

The V call is TRBV5-6, the J call TRBJ2-1; D gene uncertain. The CDR3 loop spans 15 amino acids. Trimming removed 5 bases from V and 0 bases from J, with 12 bases in between. Looked up from germline, CDR1 is SGHDT and CDR2 is YYEEEE. CDR3: CASSHLVSSYNEQFF. The CDR3 DNA sequence: TGTGCCAGCAGTCACCTAGTGAGCTCCTACAATGAGCAGTTCTTC.

The V and J genes are TRBV5-4 and TRBJ2-5; 8 bases line up with TRBD2. Germline values: CDR1 SGHNT, CDR2 YYREEE (reference sequence). CDR3 size: 16 residues. V was pared by 4 bases and J by 5 bases, with 13 bases of the junction left unmatched. CDR3 DNA: TGTGCCAGCAGCCCGGTCGGGGGGGTCGATTTTGAGACCCAGTACTTC. It specifies CASSPVGGVDFETQYF.

The chain has TRBV2 and TRBJ1-5; 8 nucleotides align to TRBD1. After removal of 6 bases from V and 1 base from J, the junction contained 5 bases not matched to a gene. The germline CDR1 and CDR2 sequences are SNHLY and FYNNEI. CDR3 length: 15 residues. Here the CDR3 DNA reads TGTGCCAGCAGGACAGGGGCGGGGAGCAATCAGCCCCAGCATTTT. Protein sequence: CASRTGAGSNQPQHF.

On this clone: The sample contains more than one DNA sequence encoding this CDR3. The V and J genes are TRBV27 and TRBJ2-7, with D possibly matching TRBD1 (6 bases). Trimming stripped 3 bases from V and 1 base from J, with 13 bases between. The CDR3 is 15 amino acids. CDR1 is MNHEY, CDR2 SMNVEV, per germline (reference sequence). The CDR3, as DNA: TGTGCCAGCAGTTTTGGGGCAGGGGCGTCCTACGAGCAGTACTTC. Protein product: CASSFGAGASYEQYF.